These 32 T cell receptor beta chains were all obtained from the same sample, sequenced in a study of blood T cells in healthy people across ages. Primed by a sample-barcoded 5' primer and a J-beta primer mix, a second PCR proceeded for about 7 to 11 cycles. Using its own MiXCR run on the 5' RACE reads, TCRdb lists one record per CDR3 protein. The data hold 700,000 or so distinct CDR3 sequences, with 40% to 45% observed a single time. Sequences were obtained from blood. These receptors were obtained from a man at least 80 years old in good health.

Worth noting for this clonotype: A single base separates this from a much larger clone, so it may be a read error. The rearrangement joins TRBV29-1 to TRBJ2-5; D not resolved. This CDR3 has 12 residues. V was pared by 6 bases and J by 2 bases, with 10 bases between. Germline assignment: CDR1 SQVTM and CDR2 ANQGSEA. CDR3 sequence reads: CSVHVQQETQYF. The CDR3 region has the DNA TGCAGCGTACACGTACAGCAAGAGACCCAGTACTTC.

Turning to this clonotype: One base away lies a much larger clone, so this may be a sequencing read error. This chain joins TRBV7-2 and TRBJ2-5, with D perhaps matching TRBD1 (5 bases). The germline CDR1 and CDR2 sequences are SGHTA and FQGNSA. The CDR3 runs 14 residues. CDR3 DNA sequence: TGTGCCTGCAGCTCTTTAGACAGCCAAGAGACCCAGTACTTC. The encoded protein is CACSSLDSQETQYF.

This clonotype was seen a few times. V and J are TRBV7-9 and TRBJ1-2, with D unclear. Trimming pared 5 bases from V and 7 bases from J, leaving 11 bases between. CDR3 size: 12 residues. CDR1 is SEHNR and CDR2 is FQNEAQ in the germline V gene (reference sequence). The CDR3 DNA is TGTGCCAGCAGCCAATCGACGGGTGGCTACACCTTC. Its protein product is CASSQSTGGYTF.

This clonotype was observed a few times. J is TRBJ1-5 and V is TRBV6-6; D remains unclear. Trimming pared 6 bases from V and 0 bases from J, leaving 12 bases between. The CDR3 is made up of 15 amino acids. Germline CDR1 MNHNY, CDR2 SVGAGI (reference sequence). The CDR3 loop reads CASRLGRSSNQPQHF. The CDR3 coding sequence is TGTGCCAGCAGACTCGGACGGTCTAGCAATCAGCCCCAGCATTTT.

At least ten counts were recorded for this clonotype. The V call is TRBV6-2 or TRBV6-3, the J call TRBJ2-5; 7 nucleotides match TRBD2. The germline V gene has CDR1 MNHEY and CDR2 SVGEGT. V trimming: 5 bases; J trimming: 5 bases; junction bases outside the gene matches: 5. The CDR3 extends over 13 amino acids. The CDR3 DNA follows: TGTGCCAGCAGTCGGACTAGTCGGGAGACCCAGTACTTC. Translated: CASSRTSRETQYF.

This chain connects TRBV12-3 or TRBV12-4 to TRBJ2-5; D could derive from TRBD1 or TRBD2 (6 bases each). Trimming cost V 0 bases and J 11 bases, with 19 bases left between them. This CDR3 has 15 residues. This CDR3 reads CASSLAGGAGNEQYF. CDR3 sequence (DNA): TGTGCCAGCAGTTTAGCGGGGGGCGCTGGAAATGAGCAGTACTTC.

A word on this clonotype: One end of the junction does not line up with germline, which may come from a read error. The J gene is TRBJ2-5, the V gene TRBV12-3 or TRBV12-4; possible D gene TRBD2, 6 bases. The CDR3 is made up of 14 amino acids. This chain's CDR3 is CASSLMGGGEAQYF. CDR3 nucleotides: TGTGCCAGCAGTCTGATGGGGGGTGGAGAGGCCCAGTACTTC.

V usage is TRBV24-1 and J usage is TRBJ2-5, with 7 bases that match TRBD1. From germline, CDR1 is KGHDR and CDR2 SFDVKD. The CDR3 covers 14 residues. V dropped 5 bases and J dropped 1; count of bases not matched to a gene: 3. The CDR3 DNA sequence: TGTGCCACCAGTGCGGGACAGCTCCAAGAGACCCAGTACTTC. Protein: CATSAGQLQETQYF.

This clonotype has ten or more counts. The chain is built from TRBV29-1 and TRBJ2-1, with unresolved D. Looked up from germline, CDR1 is SQVTM and CDR2 is ANQGSEA. This CDR3 is 13 amino acids long. V was pared by 7 bases and J by 1 base, with 11 bases between. CDR3 amino acids: CSGTHISYNEQFF. The DNA of the CDR3 is TGCAGCGGAACACATATTTCCTACAATGAGCAGTTCTTC.

This sequence joins TRBV28 and TRBJ2-7; 8 bases line up with TRBD1. V lost 6 bases and J lost 0; bases outside the gene matches: 7. Germline CDR1 reads MDHEN; CDR2 reads SYDVKM. This CDR3 has 15 amino acids. The CDR3 reads CASSRQGSGSYEQYF. The CDR3 DNA reads as TGTGCCAGCAGCCGACAGGGGAGTGGCTCCTACGAGCAGTACTTC.

The rearrangement joins TRBV7-2 to TRBJ2-7; the match to TRBD2 covers 10 bases. The junction had 1 base not matched to a gene; V was cut back by 2 bases and J by 3 bases. The V gene's germline CDR1 is SGHTA and CDR2 FQGNSA. The CDR3 totals 14 residues. The CDR3 DNA is TGTGCCAGCAGCTTACAGCGGGAGGGCTACGAGCAGTACTTC. As protein: CASSLQREGYEQYF.

The V call is TRBV3-1, the J call TRBJ1-2; D call uncertain. CDR1 is LGHDT, CDR2 YNNKEL, per germline (reference sequence). Trimming took 0 bases from V and 5 from J, leaving 13 bases between them. This CDR3 comprises 15 residues. The CDR3 loop reads CASSQEGGPRYGYTF. CDR3 in DNA: TGTGCCAGCAGCCAAGAAGGAGGGCCCCGATATGGCTACACCTTC.

This clonotype was seen once. The V and J genes are TRBV28 and TRBJ2-3; TRBD2 matches 9 bases. Looked up from germline, CDR1 is MDHEN and CDR2 is SYDVKM. This CDR3 spans 18 amino acids. After removal of 1 base from V and 6 bases from J, the junction contained 14 bases not matched to a gene. The CDR3 DNA is TGTGCCAGCAGTTTATTCCATCGGGCTAGCGGGACTTTGGATACGCAGTATTTT. It yields the protein CASSLFHRASGTLDTQYF.

This clonotype was found once. A much bigger clone sits one base away, suggesting this may be a read error. This chain uses TRBV7-2 with TRBJ2-1; TRBD1 aligns across 7 bases. The DNA end favors TRBJ2-7, so the J call may be wrong. The CDR3 has 17 residues. Germline CDR1 reads SGHTA; CDR2 reads FQGNSA. CDR3 DNA sequence: TGTGCCAGCAGCTTAGCGCGCCGGACAGGTGATTACAATGAGCAGTACTTC. This encodes CASSLARRTGDYNEQYF.

This clonotype has more than one count but fewer than ten. The chain carries TRBV20-1 and TRBJ1-2, with 7 bases fitting TRBD1. In germline, CDR1 is DFQATT, CDR2 SNEGSKA (reference sequence). The V gene end was trimmed by 0 bases and the J gene end by 8 bases; junction bases not matched to a gene: 9. This CDR3 region has 14 residues. CDR3 region: CSARDPAGGWGYTF. The CDR3, as DNA: TGCAGTGCTAGAGACCCGGCAGGGGGTTGGGGCTACACCTTC.

In its sample, this clonotype was seen a few times. The rearrangement links TRBV20-1 to TRBJ2-3; weak D call: TRBD2 (7 bases). Germline values: CDR1 DFQATT, CDR2 SNEGSKA (reference sequence). The germline V and J ends were trimmed by 7 bases and 0 bases, with 14 bases remaining between them. The CDR3 is 14 residues long. This CDR3 is CSERGATSTDTQYF. The CDR3 DNA follows: TGCAGTGAACGGGGGGCAACTAGCACAGATACGCAGTATTTT.

This clonotype was observed a few times. The chain is built from TRBV9 and TRBJ1-2; no clear D. Germline V gene lookup returns CDR1 SGDLS and CDR2 YYNGEE. The ends were cut back, 2 bases at V and 2 bases at J, with 7 bases in the middle. The CDR3 is made up of 13 amino acids. The CDR3 DNA reads TGTGCCAGCAGCGTCCAGCCCAACTATGGCTACACCTTC. It encodes CASSVQPNYGYTF.

The chain joins TRBV6-2 or TRBV6-3 to TRBJ1-1; unclear D gene. The V and J ends lost 0 bases and 5 bases respectively, with 25 bases between them. This CDR3 has 19 amino acids. Germline CDR1 reads MNHEY; CDR2 reads SVGEGT. CDR3 protein: CASSYSIAEGGIFRTEAFF. For the CDR3, the DNA is TGTGCCAGCAGTTACTCGATCGCCGAAGGAGGGATTTTTAGGACTGAAGCTTTCTTT.

Only a few counts were recorded for this clonotype. The chain employs TRBV4-2 and TRBJ2-3; 13 positions match TRBD2. The germline V gene encodes CDR1 LGHNA and CDR2 YNFKEQ. The CDR3 runs 17 residues. V was clipped by 5 bases and J by 2 bases; unmatched bases: 7. The CDR3 protein is CASSSGLAGEITDTQYF. CDR3 DNA sequence: TGTGCCAGCAGCTCCGGACTAGCGGGGGAGATCACAGATACGCAGTATTTT.

The V gene is TRBV20-1, the J gene TRBJ2-7; TRBD1 aligns across 8 bases. Germline values: CDR1 DFQATT, CDR2 SNEGSKA (reference sequence). The CDR3 has 15 amino acids. V trimming: 2 bases; J trimming: 4 bases; junction bases outside the gene matches: 10. In nucleotides, the CDR3 is TGCAGTGCTAGAAGCTTTGGACAGGGAGGATACGAGCAGTACTTC. Its protein is CSARSFGQGGYEQYF.

This clonotype has more than one count but fewer than ten. Written as DNA, the CDR3 is TGTGCTAGTGGGGGGACAGTCTCCTACGAGCAGTACTTC. It yields the protein CASGGTVSYEQYF. This rearrangement joins TRBV12-5 to TRBJ2-7; the match to TRBD1 covers 7 bases. Unmatched junction bases numbered 2, after V lost 6 bases and J lost 0 bases. CDR3 length: 13 residues. Per the germline V gene, CDR1 is LGHNT and CDR2 is FRNRAP.

J is TRBJ2-7 and V is TRBV9; 8 nucleotides agree with TRBD1. The CDR3 sequence is 15 residues long. V lost 0 bases to trimming and J lost 5 bases; unmatched junction nucleotides: 7. CDR1 SGDLS and CDR2 YYNGEE come from the germline V gene. CDR3 residues: CASSVAGTGDHEQYF. The CDR3 nucleotides read TGTGCCAGCAGCGTAGCCGGGACAGGCGATCACGAGCAGTACTTC.

This clonotype was picked up one time. CDR3 amino acids: CASAGGDSTDTQYF. The CDR3 DNA is TGCGCCAGCGCCGGGGGTGATAGCACAGATACGCAGTATTTT. The rearrangement uses TRBV5-1 and TRBJ2-3, with TRBD2 as a possible D gene (6 bases). CDR1 is SGHRS, CDR2 YFSETQ, per germline. V gave up 7 bases and J gave up 0 bases, with 12 bases separating them. The CDR3 is made up of 14 amino acids.

The J gene is TRBJ2-7, the V gene TRBV7-2; TRBD2 matches at 8 bases. CDR3 size: 14 residues. V gave up 5 bases and J gave up 4 bases; unmatched junction bases: 7. Germline loops: CDR1 SGHTA, CDR2 FQGNSA. CDR3 in DNA: TGTGCCAGCAGCCCGACCGGGACTAGGTACGAGCAGTACTTC. Its translation: CASSPTGTRYEQYF.

V is TRBV20-1 and J is TRBJ2-3; 8 nucleotides agree with TRBD2. Germline assignment: CDR1 DFQATT and CDR2 SNEGSKA (reference sequence). This CDR3 spans 15 amino acids. V shed 3 bases, J shed 2 bases, and the junction held 7 bases outside the gene matches. The CDR3 DNA reads TGCAGTGCTAGGGCGGGAGCGGGGGACACAGATACGCAGTATTTT. Its protein is CSARAGAGDTDTQYF.

This chain uses TRBV3-1 with TRBJ2-7, with 8 bases fitting TRBD2. The CDR3 extends over 14 amino acids. V shed 0 bases and J 4 bases; nucleotides not matched to a gene: 2. Per germline, CDR1 LGHDT and CDR2 YNNKEL (reference sequence). DNA for the CDR3: TGTGCCAGCAGCCAAGATCCTAGCGGGTACGAGCAGTACTTC. The encoded protein is CASSQDPSGYEQYF.

The J gene is TRBJ2-6, the V gene TRBV4-1; D gene unclear. V was shortened by 4 bases and J by 0 bases, with 13 bases between the two germline ends. In germline, CDR1 is MGHRA, CDR2 YSYEKL. The CDR3 is 17 residues long. CDR3 DNA: TGCGCCAGCAGCCCGGACGGATTCGTCTCTGGGGCCAACGTCCTGACTTTC. This gives the protein CASSPDGFVSGANVLTF.

This chain links TRBV5-5 with TRBJ2-1; D possibly corresponds to TRBD2 (6 bases). TRBJ2-7 matches the DNA end more closely, so the J call is doubtful. The CDR3 has 15 residues. Germline V gives CDR1 SGHKS, CDR2 YYEKEE (reference sequence). CDR3 sequence: CASSLVAAPVNEQYF. In DNA, the CDR3 is TGTGCCAGCAGCTTGGTAGCGGCCCCGGTCAATGAGCAGTACTTC.

The chain recombines TRBV6-2 or TRBV6-3 with TRBJ1-2, with TRBD1 identical over 7 bases. The CDR3 is 15 amino acids. Germline values: CDR1 MNHEY, CDR2 SVGEGT. J lost 0 bases, V lost 6 bases, and 7 bases had no gene match. CDR3 coding DNA: TGTGCCAGCAGCGGGACAGCTACTTCTAACTATGGCTACACCTTC. It yields the protein CASSGTATSNYGYTF.

This clonotype was observed a handful of times. As DNA, the CDR3 is TGTGCCAGCAGCTTAGTTGGACTAGCGGTTATGGGCGAGCAGTACTTC. Translated, it gives CASSLVGLAVMGEQYF. The chain has TRBV7-2 and TRBJ2-7; 10 bases match TRBD2. This CDR3 region has 16 residues. After removal of 1 base from V and 6 bases from J, the junction contained 9 bases not matched to a gene. Germline V gene lookup returns CDR1 SGHTA and CDR2 FQGNSA.

This chain joins TRBV7-2 and TRBJ1-2; D gene unclear. This CDR3 has 12 amino acids. Germline V CDR1 and CDR2: SGHTA, FQGNSA. Trimming stripped 3 bases from V and 3 bases from J, with 5 bases between. CDR3 sequence reads: CASSFQDYGYTF. In DNA form, the CDR3 reads TGTGCCAGCAGCTTCCAGGACTATGGCTACACCTTC.

This clonotype was counted at least ten times. This chain joins TRBV20-1 and TRBJ2-7; D may be TRBD1 (5 bases). This CDR3 contains 15 residues. Germline V gene sequence: CDR1 DFQATT, CDR2 SNEGSKA (reference sequence). Trimming left V 1 base short and J 2 bases short, with 15 bases between. CDR3 loop: CSARAPSRQTYEQYF. The CDR3 DNA is TGCAGTGCTAGAGCCCCCTCGAGACAGACCTACGAGCAGTACTTC.